These T cell receptor beta chains were read from a single sample in a study of CD8 T cells in ankylosing spondylitis. TCRdb redid the calling of the 5' RACE reads with MiXCR, one entry per CDR3 protein. The repertoire has some 350,000 distinct CDR3 sequences, roughly 14% of them found once; the top ten carry approximately 1%. Sequencing input: blood, either unsorted or a sorted T cell fraction (not recorded which). Receptor source: a male donor with ankylosing spondylitis or in good health (not recorded which). The CDR3 runs from the conserved cysteine through the conserved F or W. Fields, in order: J gene, V gene, clone size, CDR3 length, D gene, CDR3 protein, CDR3 DNA. A D gene is named only where the DNA matches it firmly. The listing skips clone size in some rows; elsewhere it reads once, few, many or a size class.

J: TRBJ2-1
V: TRBV20-1
size: few
length: 12
D: .
CDR3: CSASVSYNEQFF
DNA: TGCAGTGCGAGTGTCTCCTACAATGAGCAGTTCTTC

J: TRBJ2-3
V: TRBV6-2/TRBV6-3
size: few
length: 14
D: .
CDR3: CASKASLNTDTQYF
DNA: TGTGCCAGCAAGGCCAGTTTAAATACAGATACGCAGTATTTT

J: TRBJ1-5
V: TRBV5-1
size: many
length: 15
D: .
CDR3: CASSFEGQRNQPQHF
DNA: TGCGCCAGCAGCTTTGAGGGACAACGCAATCAGCCCCAGCATTTT

J: TRBJ1-6
V: TRBV4-1
size: few
length: 15
D: .
CDR3: CASSPGNSPNSPLHF
DNA: TGCGCCAGCAGCCCCGGGAACTCCCCTAATTCACCCCTCCACTTT

J: TRBJ1-1
V: TRBV7-2
size: many
length: 15
D: .
CDR3: CASSLGGGVNTEAFF
DNA: TGTGCCAGCAGCTTAGGTGGGGGGGTGAACACTGAAGCTTTCTTT

J: TRBJ2-7
V: TRBV6-1
size: .
length: 14
D: .
CDR3: CASSRDTSSYEQYF
DNA: TGTGCCAGCAGTCGGGACACGAGCTCCTACGAGCAGTACTTC

J: TRBJ2-2
V: TRBV12-3/TRBV12-4
size: .
length: 13
D: .
CDR3: CASSLRADGELFF
DNA: TGTGCCAGCAGTTTACGGGCGGACGGGGAGCTGTTTTTT

J: TRBJ2-2
V: TRBV6-5
size: .
length: 15
D: TRBD1
CDR3: CASSSGTGKAGELFF
DNA: TGTGCCAGCAGTTCCGGGACAGGGAAGGCCGGGGAGCTGTTTTTT

J: TRBJ2-3
V: TRBV4-1
size: few
length: 13
D: .
CDR3: CASSRDSKDTQYF
DNA: TGCGCCAGCAGCCGGGACTCTAAAGATACGCAGTATTTT

J: TRBJ2-5
V: TRBV20-1
size: .
length: 12
D: .
CDR3: CSPLRSRETQYF
DNA: TGCAGTCCCCTTCGATCCCGGGAGACCCAGTACTTC

J: TRBJ2-1
V: TRBV9
size: .
length: 15
D: TRBD2
CDR3: CASSPTALASIGGFF
DNA: TGTGCCAGCAGCCCGACGGCACTAGCGTCTATCGGGGGGTTCTTC